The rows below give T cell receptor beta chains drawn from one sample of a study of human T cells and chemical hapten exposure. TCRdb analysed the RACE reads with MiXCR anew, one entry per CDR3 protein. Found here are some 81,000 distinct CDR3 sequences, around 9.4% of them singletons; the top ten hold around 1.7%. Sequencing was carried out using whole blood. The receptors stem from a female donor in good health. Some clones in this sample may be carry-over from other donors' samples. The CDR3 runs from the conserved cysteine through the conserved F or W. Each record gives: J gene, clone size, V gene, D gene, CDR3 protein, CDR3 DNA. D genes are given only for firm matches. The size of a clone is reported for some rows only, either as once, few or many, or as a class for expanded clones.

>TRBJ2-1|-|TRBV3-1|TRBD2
CASSQDSGGTYNEQFF
TGTGCCAGCAGCCAAGATAGCGGGGGAACCTACAATGAGCAGTTCTTC
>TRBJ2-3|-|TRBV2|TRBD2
CASRRTSGSDTQYF
TGTGCCAGCAGAAGGACTAGCGGTTCAGATACGCAGTATTTT
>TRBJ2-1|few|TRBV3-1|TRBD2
CASSQAAGGLRNEQFF
TGTGCCAGCAGCCAAGCCGCGGGGGGGCTTCGGAATGAGCAGTTCTTC
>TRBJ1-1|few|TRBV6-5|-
CASSYRQGLGAFF
TGTGCCAGCAGTTACAGGCAGGGGTTGGGAGCTTTCTTT
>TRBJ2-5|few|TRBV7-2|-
CASSHSETQYF
TGTGCCAGCAGCCACAGCGAGACCCAGTACTTC
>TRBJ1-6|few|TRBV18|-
CASWSEHYNSPLHF
TGTGCCAGTTGGTCGGAACACTATAATTCACCCCTCCACTTT
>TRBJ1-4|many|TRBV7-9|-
CASSKTAANEKLFF
TGTGCCAGCAGCAAGACAGCTGCTAATGAAAAACTGTTTTTT
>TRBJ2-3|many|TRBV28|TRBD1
CASSPISGGGGTDTQYF
TGTGCCAGCAGTCCAATCTCAGGGGGCGGCGGCACAGATACGCAGTATTTT
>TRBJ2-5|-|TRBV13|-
CASSDGGIQETQYF
TGTGCCAGCAGCGACGGAGGCATCCAAGAGACCCAGTACTTC
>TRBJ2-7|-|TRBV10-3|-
CAISDLSEQYF
TGTGCCATCAGTGATCTGAGCGAGCAGTACTTC
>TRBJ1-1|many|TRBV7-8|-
CASSSRSLLDSRTEAFF
TGTGCCAGCAGCTCCAGGTCCCTTTTGGATAGTAGGACTGAAGCTTTCTTT
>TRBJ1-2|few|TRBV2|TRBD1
CASRTGGAWYGYTF
TGTGCCAGCCGGACAGGGGGCGCGTGGTATGGCTACACCTTC
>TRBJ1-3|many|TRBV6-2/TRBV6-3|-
CASKRQDLAGNTIYF
TGTGCCAGCAAAAGGCAGGACTTGGCTGGAAACACCATATATTTT
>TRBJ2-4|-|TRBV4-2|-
CASSQGRTKNIQYF
TGTGCCAGCAGCCAAGGCAGGACCAAAAACATTCAGTACTTC
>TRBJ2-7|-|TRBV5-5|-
CASSSTSSVREQYF
TGTGCCAGCAGCTCGACTTCCTCAGTTCGGGAGCAGTACTTC
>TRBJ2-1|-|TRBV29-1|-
CSGDCLDHNEQFF
TGCAGCGGGGACTGTTTGGATCACAATGAGCAGTTCTTC
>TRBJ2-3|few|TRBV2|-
CASSEGAPRDTQYF
TGTGCCAGCAGTGAGGGGGCGCCGAGAGATACGCAGTATTTT
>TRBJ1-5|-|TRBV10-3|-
CAISDIGSQPQHF
TGTGCCATCAGCGACATTGGGAGTCAGCCCCAGCATTTT
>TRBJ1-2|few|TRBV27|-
CASRDTANYGYTF
TGTGCCAGCAGGGACACCGCTAACTATGGCTACACCTTC
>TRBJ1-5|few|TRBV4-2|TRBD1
CASSLNQGAGNQPQHF
TGTGCCAGCAGCCTAAATCAGGGGGCCGGCAATCAGCCCCAGCATTTT
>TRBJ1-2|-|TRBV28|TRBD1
CASSPNRGLGGYTF
TGTGCCAGCAGCCCTAACAGGGGGCTAGGTGGCTACACCTTC
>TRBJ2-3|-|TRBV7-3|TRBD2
CASSPVAGFTDTQYF
TGTGCCAGCAGCCCGGTAGCGGGGTTCACAGATACGCAGTATTTT
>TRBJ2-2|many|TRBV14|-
CASSQDPGRRSTGELFF
TGTGCCAGCAGCCAAGATCCAGGGCGTCGGAGCACCGGGGAGCTGTTTTTT
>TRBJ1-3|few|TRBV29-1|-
CSGGRAHSGNTIYF
TGCAGCGGGGGACGGGCCCACTCTGGAAACACCATATATTTT
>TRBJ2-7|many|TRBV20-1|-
CSAPRRPRSYEQYF
TGCAGTGCCCCCCGCAGGCCACGCTCCTACGAGCAGTACTTC
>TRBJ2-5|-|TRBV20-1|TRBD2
CSARGASGGPQETQYF
TGCAGTGCTAGAGGGGCTAGCGGGGGACCCCAAGAGACCCAGTACTTC
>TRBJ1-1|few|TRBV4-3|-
CASSQDPERLAMTEAFF
TGCGCCAGCAGCCAAGACCCGGAAAGGCTAGCGATGACTGAAGCTTTCTTT
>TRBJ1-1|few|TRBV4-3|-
CASSQDSWAEAFF
TGCGCCAGCAGCCAAGATTCGTGGGCTGAAGCTTTCTTT
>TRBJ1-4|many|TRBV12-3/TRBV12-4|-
CASSFLGSNEKLFF
TGTGCCAGCAGTTTTCTCGGAAGTAATGAAAAACTGTTTTTT
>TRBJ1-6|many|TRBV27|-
CASTRVPLSPLHF
TGTGCCAGCACAAGAGTACCGTTATCACCCCTCCACTTT
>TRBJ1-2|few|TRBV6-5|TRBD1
CASSYKHGQGYYGYTF
TGTGCCAGCAGTTACAAGCACGGACAGGGTTACTATGGCTACACCTTC
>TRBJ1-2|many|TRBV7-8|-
CASSPDGRVTNYGYTF
TGTGCCAGCAGCCCAGACGGCAGGGTAACTAACTATGGCTACACCTTC
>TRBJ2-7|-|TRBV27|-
CASSSQRYYEQYF
TGTGCCAGCAGTTCTCAACGCTACTACGAGCAGTACTTC
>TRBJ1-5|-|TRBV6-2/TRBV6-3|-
CASTKWDLEQPQHF
TGTGCCAGCACTAAGTGGGATCTTGAACAGCCCCAGCATTTT
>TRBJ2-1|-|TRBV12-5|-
CASGHVDYSGEQFF
TGTGCTAGTGGTCATGTGGACTATTCTGGTGAGCAGTTCTTC
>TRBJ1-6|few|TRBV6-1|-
CASSEVRRTLHF
TGTGCCAGCAGTGAAGTTCGGAGGACCCTCCACTTT
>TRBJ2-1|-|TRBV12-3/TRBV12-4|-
CASSWDSYNEQFF
TGTGCCAGCAGTTGGGACTCCTACAATGAGCAGTTCTTC
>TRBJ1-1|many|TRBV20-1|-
CSARDYTPGTEAFF
TGCAGTGCTAGAGATTACACCCCCGGCACTGAAGCTTTCTTT
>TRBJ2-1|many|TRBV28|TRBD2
CASSFGSSGYSLPGEQFF
TGTGCCAGCAGTTTCGGGTCTAGCGGGTATTCCCTACCCGGTGAGCAGTTCTTC
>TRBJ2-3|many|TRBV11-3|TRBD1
CASSSPKIGTGDTDTQYF
TGTGCCAGCAGCTCTCCCAAAATAGGGACAGGGGACACAGATACGCAGTATTTT
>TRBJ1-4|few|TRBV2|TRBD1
CARRTGRKLFF
TGTGCCAGGCGGACAGGGCGAAAACTGTTTTTT
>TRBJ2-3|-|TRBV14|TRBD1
CASSRTGAPSDTQYF
TGTGCCAGCAGTCGGACAGGGGCGCCCTCAGATACGCAGTATTTT
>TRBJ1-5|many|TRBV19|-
CASSPPGDSKPQHF
TGTGCCAGTAGTCCGCCGGGAGACTCTAAACCCCAGCATTTT
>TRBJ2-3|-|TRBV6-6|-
CASSYPSSYGTDTQYF
TGTGCCAGCAGTTACCCCTCCAGCTACGGCACAGATACGCAGTATTTT
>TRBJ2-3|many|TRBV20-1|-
CSANLAGTDTQYF
TGCAGTGCTAACCTGGCCGGCACAGATACGCAGTATTTT
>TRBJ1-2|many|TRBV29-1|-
CSVEQDRTLGYTF
TGCAGCGTAGAACAAGATCGGACTTTGGGCTACACCTTC
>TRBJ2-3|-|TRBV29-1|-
CSAQIWGNTQYF
TGCAGCGCCCAAATCTGGGGAAATACGCAGTATTTT
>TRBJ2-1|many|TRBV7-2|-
CASSPRTASSYNEQFF
TGTGCCAGCAGCCCCCGGACCGCTAGTTCCTACAATGAGCAGTTCTTC
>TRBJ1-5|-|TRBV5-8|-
CASSLDSGHQPQHF
TGTGCCAGCAGCTTGGACAGTGGGCATCAGCCCCAGCATTTT
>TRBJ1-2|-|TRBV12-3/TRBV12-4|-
CASSSLLTVANYGYTF
TGTGCCAGCAGTTCCCTACTGACGGTTGCTAACTATGGCTACACCTTC
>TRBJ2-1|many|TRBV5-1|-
CASSFEGHLSNNEQFF
TGCGCCAGCAGCTTTGAGGGACACCTGTCCAACAATGAGCAGTTCTTC
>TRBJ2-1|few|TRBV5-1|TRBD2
CASSQQLAGGFNEQFF
TGCGCCAGCAGCCAGCAACTAGCGGGGGGGTTCAATGAGCAGTTCTTC
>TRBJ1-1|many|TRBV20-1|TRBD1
CSATRQGAGTEAFF
TGCAGTGCTACCAGACAGGGGGCCGGCACTGAAGCTTTCTTT
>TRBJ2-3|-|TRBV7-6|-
CASSFRQYTDTQYF
TGTGCCAGCAGCTTCAGACAGTACACAGATACGCAGTATTTT
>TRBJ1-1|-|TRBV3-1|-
CASSPREVADTEAFF
TGTGCCAGCAGCCCCAGGGAAGTGGCCGACACTGAAGCTTTCTTT
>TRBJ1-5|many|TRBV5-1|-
CASSQDSSNQPQHF
TGCGCCAGCAGCCAGGACAGTAGCAATCAGCCCCAGCATTTT
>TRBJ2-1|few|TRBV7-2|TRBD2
CASSFSGGNYNEQFF
TGTGCCAGCAGTTTTAGCGGGGGAAACTACAATGAGCAGTTCTTC
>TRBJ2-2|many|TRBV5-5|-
CARVREVNTGELFF
TGTGCCAGGGTCCGAGAGGTTAACACCGGGGAGCTGTTTTTT
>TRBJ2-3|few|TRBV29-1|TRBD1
CSSGTGVEDTQYF
TGCAGCTCTGGGACAGGGGTTGAAGATACGCAGTATTTT